This T cell receptor (beta chain) was sequenced during a study of cytomegalovirus exposure and HLA in healthy donors. Germline V gene sequence: CDR1 SGHDT, CDR2 YYEEEE. This CDR3 is 14 amino acids long. The ends were cut back, 3 bases at V and 4 bases at J, with 10 bases in the middle. Some clones are missing from TCRdb's copy, which holds only in-frame ones; the method was immunoSEQ multiplex PCR. The profile shows about 200,000 clones, approximately 87% of them singletons. This chain joins TRBV5-6 and TRBJ1-4; maybe TRBD1 (5 bases). This receptor was obtained from a woman aged 18 to 35 in good health and CMV-seronegative. Sample: PBMCs. Here the CDR3 reads CASSYGTGNEKLFF. CDR3 DNA: TGTGCCAGCAGCTACGGGACGGGTAATGAAAAACTGTTTTTT.